This TCR beta chain was captured in a study of CD8+ T cells in alopecia areata. General study points: For lesional scalp, especially alopecia totalis/universalis, clonality was higher than in normal scalp. Compared with mice, patients displayed less clear TCR sharing, possibly for HLA-related reasons.

cDNA reverse transcribed from extracted RNA served as the sequencing template. Repertoires were generated with immunoSEQ multiplex PCR, while TCRdb's copy carries only in-frame clones and drops some. The table shows 90,000 to 120,000 clones, with almost 60% occurring only once. As regards this clone: Its antigen is unknown.

The germline V and J ends were trimmed by 5 bases and 6 bases, with 10 bases remaining between them. Germline loops: CDR1 DFQATT, CDR2 SNEGSKA (reference sequence). This CDR3 comprises 11 residues. This chain joins TRBV20-1 and TRBJ1-1, with D possibly matching TRBD1 (5 bases). Sequencing was carried out using CD8+ T cells sorted from blood. The TCR comes from a human donor in good health. CDR3 DNA sequence: TGCAGTGCTGCAGGGTCGGCTGAAGCTTTCTTT. Protein product: CSAAGSAEAFF.